Listed here are 32 T cell receptor beta chains from one sample, sequenced in a study of response to subunit inactivated influenza vaccine. TCRdb reanalysed the RT-PCR reads using MiXCR and keeps one entry per CDR3 protein. The sample has around 500,000 distinct CDR3 sequences, 9.5% to 13% seen once. This sample comprised PBMCs from blood, obtained roughly 47 days after vaccination. The receptors derive from a man in his forties or fifties who received an inactivated influenza vaccine.

This clonotype has more than one count but fewer than ten. The V call is TRBV3-1, the J call TRBJ1-5; D may be TRBD1 (5 bases). CDR1 LGHDT and CDR2 YNNKEL come from the germline V gene (reference sequence). This CDR3 has 14 residues. Trimming stripped 8 bases from V and 6 bases from J, with 17 bases between. CDR3 protein: CASGSWQGRQPQHF. Here the CDR3 DNA reads TGTGCCAGCGGGTCATGGCAGGGACGTCAGCCCCAGCATTTT.

This clonotype was seen a handful of times. V usage is TRBV6-1 and J usage is TRBJ2-1; D gene ambiguous. Germline assignment: CDR1 MNHNS and CDR2 SASEGT. Trimming removed 3 bases at V and 12 bases at J, with 15 bases between. There are 13 residues in the CDR3. The CDR3: CASSEEIIARQFF. The DNA of the CDR3 is TGTGCCAGCAGTGAGGAGATTATAGCTCGGCAGTTCTTC.

The sample holds a few counts of this clonotype. The chain uses TRBV24-1 and TRBJ2-7; no reliable D call. The V gene lost 3 bases and the J gene lost 6 bases, with 14 bases spanning the gap. The CDR3 has 14 residues. CDR1 KGHDR and CDR2 SFDVKD come from the germline V gene. Here the CDR3 reads CATSDTGLTAEQYF. DNA for the CDR3: TGTGCCACCAGTGATACCGGGTTAACGGCCGAGCAGTACTTC.

This clonotype was seen repeatedly, ten times or more. The chain joins TRBV6-1 to TRBJ2-1; D remains ambiguous. The CDR3 is 13 amino acids. Germline-derived CDR1 and CDR2 are MNHNS and SASEGT. With 6 bases removed from V and 0 bases from J, the gap between germline ends came to 6 bases. CDR3 nucleotides: TGTGCCAGCAGCACCACCTCCTACAATGAGCAGTTCTTC. This sequence encodes CASSTTSYNEQFF.

The V call is TRBV12-3 or TRBV12-4, the J call TRBJ2-7; 8 bases are shared with TRBD1. V was clipped by 5 bases and J by 6 bases; unmatched bases: 9. The CDR3 is 14 residues long. CDR3 sequence (DNA): TGTGCCAGCAGTCCGACAGGGGTGCTGGGCGAGCAGTACTTC. This codes for CASSPTGVLGEQYF.

This clonotype was detected ten times or more. The chain carries TRBV29-1 and TRBJ2-7; 9 bases map to TRBD1. V lost 6 bases and J lost 2; bases outside the gene matches: 5. The germline gives CDR1 SQVTM, CDR2 ANQGSEA. The CDR3 sequence is 13 residues long. Here the CDR3 DNA reads TGCAGCGTGGGACAGGGCAGGGCCTACGAGCAGTACTTC. Translated, it gives CSVGQGRAYEQYF.

The chain couples TRBV15 to TRBJ2-3; 7 bases agree with TRBD2. CDR1 LNHNV and CDR2 YYDKDF come from the germline V gene (reference sequence). The CDR3 covers 16 residues. With V trimmed by 5 bases and J by 0 bases, 8 bases remained unmatched. CDR3 nucleotide sequence: TGTGCCACCAGCCACACGACTAGCAAAAGCACAGATACGCAGTATTTT. This translates into CATSHTTSKSTDTQYF.

Only a few counts were recorded for this clonotype. This rearrangement joins TRBV6-2 or TRBV6-3 to TRBJ2-2; D uncertain. The V gene lost 2 bases and the J gene lost 3 bases, with 13 bases spanning the gap. The CDR3 is 16 amino acids. Germline CDR1 MNHEY, CDR2 SVGEGT. The CDR3 region is CASSYSTRSDTGELFF. In DNA form, the CDR3 reads TGTGCCAGCAGTTACAGTACCAGGTCGGACACCGGGGAGCTGTTTTTT.

This clonotype has a count of ten or more. The rearrangement uses TRBV6-2 or TRBV6-3 and TRBJ2-7; no definite D call. The CDR3 runs 14 residues. Trimming removed 6 bases from V and 6 bases from J, with 18 bases in between. Per the germline V gene, CDR1 is MNHEY and CDR2 is SVGEGT. In DNA form, the CDR3 reads TGTGCCAGCAGATCCGTTCTAGATACACGCGAGCAGTACTTC. As protein: CASRSVLDTREQYF.

Many counts were recorded for this clonotype. This chain joins TRBV5-6 and TRBJ2-1; TRBD2 aligns across 8 bases. The CDR3 is 13 residues long. Germline V gene lookup returns CDR1 SGHDT and CDR2 YYEEEE. V lost 4 bases to trimming and J lost 9 bases; unmatched junction nucleotides: 6. CDR3 protein: CASSLPRGGEQFF. The CDR3 DNA follows: TGTGCCAGCAGCCTCCCCCGGGGGGGTGAGCAGTTCTTC.

There are a few counts of this clonotype. This sequence joins TRBV28 and TRBJ2-3; the match to TRBD2 covers 10 bases. Germline-derived CDR1 and CDR2 are MDHEN and SYDVKM. The CDR3 has 15 residues. With 4 bases clipped from V and 7 bases from J, the junction kept 8 bases outside the gene matches. CDR3 nucleotide sequence: TGTGCCAGCAGTTCGCTAGCGGGAGCTTCGTATACGCAGTATTTT. Its translation is CASSSLAGASYTQYF.

This clonotype was picked up a small number of times. CDR3 coding DNA: TGTGCCAGCAGCTTATTTAGCTCCGGGACAACTAAAAACATTCAGTACTTC. Its translation is CASSLFSSGTTKNIQYF. The chain uses TRBV11-2 and TRBJ2-4; D possibly corresponds to TRBD1 (6 bases). This CDR3 has 17 amino acids. Germline values: CDR1 SGHAT, CDR2 FQNNGV. Trimming shortened V by 2 bases and J by 4 bases, and 18 bases separated the two germline ends.

This clonotype was detected only a few times. V and J are TRBV7-2 and TRBJ1-1, with TRBD1 matching over 7 bases. The CDR3 spans 15 residues. With 4 bases clipped from V and 0 bases from J, the junction kept 5 bases outside the gene matches. The germline CDR1 and CDR2 sequences are SGHTA and FQGNSA. In DNA, the CDR3 is TGTGCCAGCAGCTCCGACAGGGTACTGAACACTGAAGCTTTCTTT. The encoded protein is CASSSDRVLNTEAFF.

This clonotype was found many times. The chain recombines TRBV29-1 with TRBJ2-1, with D possibly being TRBD1 (6 bases). Trimming removed 3 bases from V and 13 bases from J, with 16 bases in between. This CDR3 spans 12 amino acids. Germline-derived CDR1 and CDR2 are SQVTM and ANQGSEA. CDR3 loop: CSVDFRTAIQFF. The CDR3 DNA is TGCAGCGTTGATTTTCGGACAGCCATACAGTTCTTC.

The V gene is TRBV4-2, the J gene TRBJ1-6; no clear D gene. Deletions cut 0 bases from V and 4 bases from J, with 1 base between. Per germline, CDR1 LGHNA and CDR2 YNFKEQ. The CDR3 is 13 amino acids. CDR3 sequence reads: CASSQDYNSPLHF. DNA of the CDR3: TGTGCCAGCAGCCAAGATTATAATTCACCCCTCCACTTT.

The V and J genes are TRBV5-1 and TRBJ2-2; the match to TRBD1 covers 9 bases. V trimming: 5 bases; J trimming: 3 bases; junction bases outside the gene matches: 5. The CDR3 runs 15 residues. Germline lookup yields CDR1 SGHRS and CDR2 YFSETQ. In DNA, the CDR3 is TGCGCCAGCAGGTTACAGGGGGCGGACACCGGGGAGCTGTTTTTT. This gives the protein CASRLQGADTGELFF.

The chain combines TRBV6-5 with TRBJ2-3; 14 bases match TRBD2. This CDR3 comprises 17 residues. V trimming: 4 bases; J trimming: 2 bases; junction bases outside the gene matches: 5. The germline CDR1 and CDR2 sequences are MNHEY and SVGAGI. DNA of the CDR3: TGTGCCAGCAGTTTGCCGGGACTAGCGGGGGCCACAGATACGCAGTATTTT. This sequence encodes CASSLPGLAGATDTQYF.

This chain uses TRBV7-3 with TRBJ1-2; 8 bases fit TRBD1. CDR3 size: 10 residues. CDR1 SGHTA and CDR2 FQGTGA come from the germline V gene. V lost 10 bases and J lost 13; bases outside the gene matches: 8. The CDR3 sequence is CAILGQEGTF. The CDR3 DNA follows: TGTGCCATCCTGGGACAGGAAGGCACCTTC.

This clonotype was detected ten times or more. The rearrangement joins TRBV5-1 to TRBJ2-3; D remains unclear. This CDR3 comprises 14 residues. V lost 4 bases to trimming and J lost 6 bases, with 15 bases between them. The V gene's germline CDR1 is SGHRS and CDR2 YFSETQ. CDR3: CASSPPPVSDTQYF. CDR3 bases: TGCGCCAGCAGCCCGCCGCCAGTTTCGGATACGCAGTATTTT.

This clonotype was seen a few times. The rearrangement uses TRBV10-3 and TRBJ1-5; TRBD1 might be the D (5 bases). V dropped 10 bases and J dropped 1 base, with 11 bases sitting between them. The CDR3 consists of 13 residues. Looked up from germline, CDR1 is ENHRY and CDR2 is SYGVKD. CDR3 protein: CASRQRSNQPQHF. The CDR3 DNA follows: TGTGCCAGCCGACAGCGCAGCAATCAGCCCCAGCATTTT.

This clonotype showed up many times. The CDR3 here is CSASQGGNQPQHF. The CDR3 DNA is TGCAGCGCCTCACAGGGAGGCAATCAGCCCCAGCATTTT. The V call is TRBV29-1, the J call TRBJ1-5; D is possibly TRBD1 (6 bases). Trimming removed 7 bases from V and 2 bases from J, with 12 bases in between. CDR1 is SQVTM and CDR2 is ANQGSEA in the germline V gene. The CDR3 length is 13 residues.

The CDR3 sequence: CASSLMGQGAQYF. The CDR3 DNA sequence: TGTGCCAGCAGCTTAATGGGACAGGGGGCACAGTACTTC. The chain combines TRBV7-6 with TRBJ2-7; TRBD1 agrees at 12 bases. Per the germline V gene, CDR1 is SGHVS and CDR2 is FNYEAQ. The J segment lost 10 bases and the V segment lost 2 bases, leaving 3 bases of the junction unmatched. The CDR3 spans 13 residues.

J is TRBJ2-7 and V is TRBV5-1; possibly TRBD1 for D (5 bases). The V end was cut by 1 base, the J end by 5 bases, with 13 bases between. The CDR3 loop spans 14 amino acids. Germline CDR1 and CDR2: SGHRS and YFSETQ. CDR3 nucleotide sequence: TGCGCCAGCAGCTTGATTGGCAGGGCCGACGAGCAGTACTTC. Its protein is CASSLIGRADEQYF.

This clonotype turned up a few times. The CDR3 loop reads CASSTRTGQGYTF. CDR3 in DNA: TGCGCCAGCAGCACCCGGACAGGGCAGGGCTACACCTTC. This chain joins TRBV5-1 and TRBJ1-2; 8 bases map to TRBD1. This CDR3 is 13 amino acids long. CDR1 is SGHRS, CDR2 YFSETQ, per germline. The J segment lost 8 bases and the V segment lost 4 bases, leaving 7 bases of the junction unmatched.

The chain joins TRBV27 to TRBJ1-2, with 12 bases that match TRBD1. CDR1 is MNHEY, CDR2 SMNVEV, per germline (reference sequence). J gave up 13 bases and V 0 bases, and 3 bases lay outside the gene matches. This CDR3 spans 13 amino acids. In DNA form, the CDR3 reads TGTGCCAGCAGTTTATCGGGACAGGGGGCTGGCACCTTC. Protein sequence: CASSLSGQGAGTF.

The chain employs TRBV7-9 and TRBJ2-2; 9 bases align to TRBD2. The length of the CDR3 is 15 residues. CDR1 and CDR2 (germline): SEHNR, FQNEAQ (reference sequence). Germline trimming cut 6 bases from V and 10 bases from J; bases unmatched to any gene: 12. The CDR3 region is CASSSGVAGVVELFF. CDR3 coding DNA: TGTGCCAGCAGTTCTGGGGTAGCGGGAGTGGTGGAGCTGTTTTTT.

The chain has TRBV3-1 and TRBJ2-1, with 11 bases fitting TRBD2. Trimming cost V 3 bases and J 5 bases; bases outside gene matches: 6. Germline V gene sequence: CDR1 LGHDT, CDR2 YNNKEL (reference sequence). The CDR3 loop spans 16 amino acids. CDR3: CASSQAGTSGNNEQFF. The CDR3, as DNA: TGTGCCAGCAGCCAGGCCGGGACTAGCGGAAACAATGAGCAGTTCTTC.

This clonotype showed up just a few times. The rearrangement links TRBV27 to TRBJ2-7; TRBD1 might be the D (5 bases). V was pared by 4 bases and J by 0 bases, with 19 bases between. Germline V CDR1 and CDR2: MNHEY, SMNVEV (reference sequence). The CDR3 is 17 amino acids. The CDR3 sequence is CASSSSPAGYNSYEQYF. As DNA, the CDR3 is TGTGCCAGCAGTTCCTCCCCTGCAGGGTATAACTCCTACGAGCAGTACTTC.

This clonotype has a count of ten or more. This chain links TRBV7-9 with TRBJ1-2, with unresolved D. The CDR3 loop spans 13 amino acids. The germline V and J ends were trimmed by 1 base and 3 bases, with 6 bases remaining between them. Germline assignment: CDR1 SEHNR and CDR2 FQNEAQ (reference sequence). CDR3 nucleotide sequence: TGTGCCAGCAGCTTAGGGGATTACTATGGCTACACCTTC. Amino acid sequence: CASSLGDYYGYTF.

J is TRBJ1-1 and V is TRBV10-2; possible D gene TRBD1, 6 bases. V was clipped by 3 bases and J by 1 base, with 12 bases between them. Germline V CDR1 and CDR2: WSHSY, SAAADI. The CDR3 totals 15 residues. The CDR3 DNA reads as TGCGCCAGCAGTGATTTGGACAGATGGAACACTGAAGCTTTCTTT. Residues: CASSDLDRWNTEAFF.

Concerning this clonotype itself: A single base separates this from a much larger clone, so it may be a read error. The V and J genes are TRBV9 and TRBJ2-2; 9 bases are shared with TRBD1. The CDR3 is 16 residues long. With 3 bases clipped from V and 0 bases from J, the junction kept 3 bases outside the gene matches. Germline lookup yields CDR1 SGDLS and CDR2 YYNGEE. CDR3 amino acids: CASSARQGANTGELFF. The CDR3 DNA is TGTGCCAGCAGCGCCCGACAGGGGGCGAACACCGGGGAGCTGTTTTTT.

This clonotype was seen a handful of times. The V call is TRBV20-1, the J call TRBJ2-5; TRBD2 matches 11 bases. The CDR3 extends over 14 amino acids. In germline, CDR1 is DFQATT, CDR2 SNEGSKA (reference sequence). V trimming: 4 bases; J trimming: 5 bases; junction bases outside the gene matches: 6. The CDR3 DNA sequence: TGCAGTGCTACCGGACTAGCGGGTGGGGAGACCCAGTACTTC. It encodes CSATGLAGGETQYF.